These T cell receptor beta chains were read from a single sample in a study of somatic mutations in cytotoxic T cells in rheumatoid arthritis. This table comes from immunoSEQ multiplex PCR, and its TCRdb copy is limited to in-frame clones, with some not included. The table has approximately 18,000 clones, almost 85% seen once. The sample was CD8+ T cells sorted from blood. These receptor sequences come from an adult with rheumatoid arthritis. Both conserved end residues are part of each CDR3. A D gene is named only where the DNA matches it firmly.

>TRBJ1-1|.|TRBV4-2
TGTGCCAGCAGCCAAGTAAAGGGGGTGGCCGCTTTGAACACTGAAGCTTTCTTT
CASSQVKGVAALNTEAFF
>TRBJ1-2|TRBD1|TRBV29-1
TGCAGCGTTGACCGGGCGGGACAGATTAACTATGGCTACACCTTC
CSVDRAGQINYGYTF
>TRBJ1-3|.|TRBV14
TGTGCCAGCAGCCAAGATTGGACAGCAGAAACAAATTACCTCTCTGGAAACACCATATATTTT
CASSQDWTAETNYLSGNTIYF
>TRBJ1-2|.|TRBV9
TGTGCCAGCAGCGCTCTAGGGGTTGGCTACACCTTC
CASSALGVGYTF
>TRBJ2-7|TRBD2|TRBV10-3
TGTGCCATCAGGGGGACTAGCGGGAGCTCCTACGAGCAGTACTTC
CAIRGTSGSSYEQYF
>TRBJ2-1|.|TRBV30
TGTGCCTGGAGTGATGATAGCGGCTACAATGAGCAGTTCTTC
CAWSDDSGYNEQFF
>TRBJ2-7|TRBD1|TRBV27
TGTGCCAGCAGTGTCAGGGGGCTTCAGTACGAGCAGTACTTC
CASSVRGLQYEQYF
>TRBJ2-1|TRBD2|TRBV4-2
TGTGCCAGCAGCCACCCCACTCGGGGGGTCGTTACCTACAATGAGCAGTTCTTC
CASSHPTRGVVTYNEQFF
>TRBJ1-1|TRBD1|TRBV29-1
TGCAGCGTTGAAGGCAGGGGGCGCGACACTGAAGCTTTCTTT
CSVEGRGRDTEAFF
>TRBJ1-2|.|TRBV2
TGTGCCAGCAGTGAACGCACAGGGCTAACCAACTATGGCTACACCTTC
CASSERTGLTNYGYTF